This record concerns one T cell receptor (beta chain) sequence. Its antigen is undetermined. The assay, immunoSEQ v3.0, was run at survey level. Data came from immunoSEQ multiplex PCR; TCRdb stores just in-frame clones and leaves some out. This sample yields approximately 15,000 clones, of which around 77% are seen a single time; about 15% belongs to the top ten. CDR1 SGHVS and CDR2 FQNEAQ come from the germline V gene. The CDR3 length is 17 residues. Trimming shortened V by 1 base and J by 3 bases, and 15 bases separated the two germline ends. This entry belongs to a study of long-term antiretroviral therapy in people with HIV. Whole-study findings and limits: Among HIV repertoires, CDR3 length ranges were narrower than those of controls. The clones with expansion before ART were dominant in the repertoire at all time points.

PBMC samples from each donor numbered at least one pre-ART and at least two post-ART. Sequences were derived from unsorted PBMCs, sampled around 2.2 years before starting antiretroviral therapy. This chain links TRBV7-8 with TRBJ1-4, with a tentative D call TRBD1 (6 bases). The TCR sequence derives from a man in his thirties or forties with HIV. The CDR3: CASSLEIPTGSNEKLFF. DNA of the CDR3: TGTGCCAGCAGCTTAGAGATACCGACAGGCTCTAATGAAAAACTGTTTTTT. Variable domain in full (rest from reference TRBV7-8 and TRBJ1-4): GAGVSQSPRYKVAKRGQDVALRCDPISGHVSLFWYQQALGQGPEFLTYFQNEAQLDKSGLPSDRFFAERPEGSVSTLKIQRTQQEDSAVYLCASSLEIPTGSNEKLFFGSGTQLSVL.